The text below deals with one TCR beta chain. Its antigen is not known. This sample was included in a study of blood T cells in healthy people across ages. Per sample, no less than 5 micrograms of total RNA were extracted. Findings and limits, study-wide: Among T cells, TCR beta diversity per million cells dropped roughly linearly as age rose. Long-lived and aged donors differed, with more naive CD4+ cells and higher diversity in the long-lived. PBMCs that were unsorted prevented a conclusive naive versus antigen-experienced comparison.

PCR was performed a second time for about 7 to 12 cycles using a sample-barcoded 5' primer and a J-beta primer mix. MiXCR was run by TCRdb on the 5' RACE reads, yielding one entry per CDR3 protein. The table has about 400,000 distinct CDR3 sequences, 52% seen once; the top ten hold over 40%. This CDR3 is built from 15 residues. The ends lost 8 bases at V and 0 bases at J; junction bases unmatched: 5. Germline V lookup: CDR1 SNHLY, CDR2 FYNNEI. The receptor was derived from a man aged 55-75 years in good health. The chain recombines TRBV2 with TRBJ2-3; 10 bases are shared with TRBD2. Source material: blood. The DNA for the CDR3 is TGTGCCAGCGGCAATAGCGGGAGGAGCACAGATACGCAGTATTTT. It is translated as CASGNSGRSTDTQYF.